The text below deals with one TCR beta chain. The sample holds one count of this clone. No cognate antigen has been identified for it. No base quality information exists; no much larger clone differs at one position. The data were obtained in a study of T cell responses to AZD1222 COVID-19 vaccine (dated by TCRdb to the early 2020s). Notes on the research overall: AZD1222 recipients with second doses at about 4 weeks or about 12 weeks were pooled, because spike-specific TCR depth and breadth did not differ between schedules. A total of 230 to 250 trial participants underwent TCR sequencing, of whom 207 received two doses of AZD1222 and about 25 received two doses of the MenACWY control vaccine. Enrollment into the trials was organized by age into subgroups of 18-55, 56-69 and 70-plus years, and those subgroups contained roughly 160, 29 and 62 TCR-sequenced participants, respectively. Broad study findings and their caveats: In the small 56-69-year group, the increase in depth fell short of significance, most likely because of low power. Conclusions about previously exposed vaccinees are limited because only a handful of AZD1222 recipients were SARS-CoV-2 seropositive at baseline. The whole spike protein was spanned by vaccine-associated CD4 TCRs, and dominant responses were seen in regions 160-218 and 743-854. A significant rise in spike-specific TCR breadth and depth was observed after two AZD1222 doses relative to day 0 and relative to MenACWY recipients. Epitopes outside the regions mutated in the B.1.351 and B.1.1.7 variants were reportedly recognized by nearly half of the unique spike-specific TCRs. Participants were mostly white British, with more females than males. The authors suggested clonal diversity may have been underestimated. Because no day 14 peak-response samples were available, repertoires were characterized only after the peak T cell response.

The intended sense of this specimen's time point label: baseline before first vaccination. Samples from vaccinated people were obtained from the UK trials COV001 and COV002, which included a single-blind randomized controlled phase 2/3 trial of AZD1222 (ChAdOx1 nCoV-19) in healthy adults. Trial participant PBMC samples were collected at day 0 and day 28 after the second dose for TCRbeta chain sequencing. The CDR3 regions of human TCRbeta chains were analyzed by immunosequencing. The authors' analysis ran thus. Repertoire TCRs were matched against a reference library of SARS-CoV-2-specific TCRs generated with the MIRA antigen-specificity platform. Breadth was defined as the fraction of unique TCRs that were SARS-CoV-2-associated. Depth was defined as the fraction of total T cells that were SARS-CoV-2-associated. Using the MIRA data, each spike-specific TCR was assigned both to the spike region to which the TCR was reactive and to a CD4 or CD8 class. Log10-transformed breadth and depth values were compared by one-way ANOVA with Sidak's multiple comparisons tests. As stored in TCRdb, this immuneACCESS dataset retains in-frame rearrangements with V and J assigned. A fraction of the clones does not appear; measured against another copy, unresolved V genes explain less than half of the discrepancy, and the remainder lacks a known reason. Clone size and the V and J calls come from that table; the DNA yielded D and trimming. For this sample there are 140,000 to 150,000 clones; just over 90% appear just once. The biggest ten clones account for roughly 2% of the sample.

The receptor comes from an adult in good health. The starting material was peripheral blood, obtained on day 0 of AZD1222 vaccination.

The DNA sequence is given as TGTGCCAGCAGACGCCGATATTGGGTTAGGCGGGAGACCCAGTACTTC. This is translated as CASRRRYWVRRETQYF. The rearrangement joined TRBV5-8 to TRBJ2-5; a confident D gene designation cannot be given. Counted from cysteine to phenylalanine, this CDR3 has 16 amino acids. The retained sequence is limited to the CDR3, 48 bases, with the frame set at the first base. Relative to germline, V is 5 bases shorter and J is 5 bases shorter, with 22 bases between their ends. CDR1 SGHTS and CDR2 YDEGEE were looked up in the germline V gene.